What follows are 4 T cell receptor beta chains derived from one specimen sequenced in a study of regulatory T cells in long-lasting Graves disease. Researchers made TCR beta libraries by using iRepertoire HTBI primers and running Arm-PCR on CDR3 regions. TCRdb analysed the multiplex PCR reads with MiXCR anew, one entry per CDR3 protein. The repertoire consists of a few hundred thousand distinct CDR3 sequences, with approximately 13% occurring once and the leading ten covering 8.5% to 10%. Time point noted: newly diagnosed GD, antithyroid drugs for less than 3 months. The TCR library was made from RNA extracted from PBMCs. The same data also contributed to another study, on T cells in Graves' hyperthyroidism and ophthalmopathy.

The source material was peripheral blood mononuclear cells (PBMCs), sampled at new diagnosis, from a patient treated with antithyroid drugs. The receptors derive from a man younger than 45 with Graves disease.

This clonotype appeared many times. The chain employs TRBV2 and TRBJ2-3, with 8 bases that match TRBD2. This CDR3 comprises 14 residues. Germline V gene data show CDR1 as SNHLY and CDR2 as FYNNEI. The V gene end was trimmed by 6 bases and the J gene end by 2 bases; junction bases not matched to a gene: 4. The CDR3 coding sequence is TGTGCCAGCAGACTAGCGGCCCACACAGATACGCAGTATTTT. Translation: CASRLAAHTDTQYF.

This clonotype occurred many times. The chain joins TRBV2 to TRBJ1-5; possible D gene TRBD1, 5 bases. Per germline, CDR1 SNHLY and CDR2 FYNNEI. The CDR3 is 14 amino acids. Trimming removed 7 bases at V and 2 bases at J, with 12 bases between. CDR3 loop: CASIGRGRNQPQHF. CDR3 nucleotides: TGTGCCAGCATAGGAAGGGGTCGCAATCAGCCCCAGCATTTT.

V usage is TRBV28 and J usage is TRBJ2-3, with 10 bases fitting TRBD2. Germline V gives CDR1 MDHEN, CDR2 SYDVKM. After removal of 4 bases from V and 4 bases from J, the junction contained 5 bases not matched to a gene. This CDR3 region has 15 residues. CDR3 sequence reads: CASSSGLAVSDTQYF. CDR3 coding DNA: TGTGCCAGCAGTTCAGGACTAGCGGTGTCAGATACGCAGTATTTT.

This clonotype turned up a few times. One end of the junction fails to match germline, which may point to a read error. The J gene is TRBJ2-1, the V gene TRBV7-9, with TRBD2 as a possible D gene (6 bases). Germline CDR1 is SEHNR and CDR2 is FQNEAQ (reference sequence). This CDR3 has 12 residues. The DNA for the CDR3 is TGTGCCAGCAGCAGCCGGGACTCTGAGCGGTTCTTC. Translating it yields CASSSRDSERFF.